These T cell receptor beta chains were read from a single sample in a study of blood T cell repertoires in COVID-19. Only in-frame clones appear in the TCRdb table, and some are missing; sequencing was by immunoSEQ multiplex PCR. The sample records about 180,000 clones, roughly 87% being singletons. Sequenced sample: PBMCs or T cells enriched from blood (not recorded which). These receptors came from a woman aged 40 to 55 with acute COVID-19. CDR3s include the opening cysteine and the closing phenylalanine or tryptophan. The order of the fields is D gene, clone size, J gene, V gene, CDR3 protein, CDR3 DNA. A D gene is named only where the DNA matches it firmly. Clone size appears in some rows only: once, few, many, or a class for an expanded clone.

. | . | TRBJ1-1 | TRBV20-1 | CSARQGLGAFF | TGCAGTGCTAGACAGGGGCTCGGGGCTTTCTTT
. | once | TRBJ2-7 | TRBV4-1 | CASSQEQTTYEQYF | TGCGCCAGCAGCCAAGAACAGACAACCTACGAGCAGTACTTC
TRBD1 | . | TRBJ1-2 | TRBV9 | CASSFLGTGGEGYTF | TGTGCCAGCAGCTTCTTAGGGACAGGGGGCGAGGGCTACACCTTC
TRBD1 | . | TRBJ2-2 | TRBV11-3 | CASSLTGATGELFF | TGTGCCAGCAGCCTGACAGGGGCCACCGGGGAGCTGTTTTTT
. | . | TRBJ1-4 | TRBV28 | CASRVAGAVREKLFF | TGTGCCAGCAGGGTGGCGGGGGCAGTACGTGAAAAACTGTTTTTT
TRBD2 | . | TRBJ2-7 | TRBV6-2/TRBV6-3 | CASSLTVPFGLATYEQYF | TGTGCCAGCAGTTTGACAGTACCTTTCGGACTAGCGACGTACGAGCAGTACTTC
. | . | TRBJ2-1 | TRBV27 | CASSLWTISARNEQFF | TGTGCCAGCAGTTTATGGACTATCAGTGCCCGGAATGAGCAGTTCTTC
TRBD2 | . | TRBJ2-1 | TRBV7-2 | CASSFVGTRDNEQFF | TGTGCCAGCAGCTTCGTAGGGACTAGAGACAATGAGCAGTTCTTC
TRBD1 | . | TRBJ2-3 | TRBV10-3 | CAISRTGTGGTDTQYF | TGTGCCATCAGTAGAACCGGGACAGGGGGCACAGATACGCAGTATTTT
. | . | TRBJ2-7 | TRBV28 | CASSLIRTTNEQYF | TGTGCCAGCAGTTTAATACGGACTACCAACGAGCAGTACTTC
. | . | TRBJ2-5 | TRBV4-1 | CASSRGIFQETQYF | TGCGCCAGCAGCCGCGGGATTTTCCAAGAGACCCAGTACTTC
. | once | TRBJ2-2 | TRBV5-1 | CASSPTQGRPFSYNTGELFF | TGCGCCAGCAGCCCTACCCAGGGCAGGCCTTTCAGTTATAACACCGGGGAGCTGTTTTTT
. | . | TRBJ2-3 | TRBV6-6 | CASRPTGTDTQYF | TGTGCCAGCAGGCCTACTGGTACAGATACGCAGTATTTT
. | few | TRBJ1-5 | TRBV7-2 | CASSLGGLSNQPQHF | TGTGCCAGCAGCTTAGGGGGGCTAAGCAATCAGCCCCAGCATTTT
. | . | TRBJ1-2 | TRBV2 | CASTQKRGAGYGYTF | TGTGCCAGCACCCAGAAACGGGGGGCAGGCTATGGCTACACCTTC
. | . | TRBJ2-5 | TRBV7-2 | CASSEGGPKETQYF | TGTGCCAGCAGCGAGGGGGGGCCGAAGGAGACCCAGTACTTC
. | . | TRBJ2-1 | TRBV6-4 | CASSDLAGAVGEQFF | TGTGCCAGCAGTGACCTGGCGGGGGCTGTGGGTGAGCAGTTCTTC
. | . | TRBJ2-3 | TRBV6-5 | CASSSGSADTQYF | TGTGCCAGCAGTTCTGGGAGCGCAGATACGCAGTATTTT
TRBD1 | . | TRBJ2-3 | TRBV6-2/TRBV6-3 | CASSPGQGADTQYF | TGTGCCAGCAGTCCGGGACAGGGGGCAGATACGCAGTATTTT
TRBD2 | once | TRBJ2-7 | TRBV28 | CASSFPRTSGGAGEQYF | TGTGCCAGCAGTTTCCCTCGGACTAGCGGGGGGGCGGGCGAGCAGTACTTC
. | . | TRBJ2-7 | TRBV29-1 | CSVGGVGGDRPYEQYF | TGCAGCGTTGGGGGGGTCGGTGGGGACAGACCCTACGAGCAGTACTTC
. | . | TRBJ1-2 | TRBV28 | CASSRAGIDWGYGYTF | TGTGCCAGCAGCCGAGCGGGGATCGATTGGGGCTATGGCTACACCTTC
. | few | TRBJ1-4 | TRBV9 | CASSSQGSSNEKLFF | TGTGCCAGCAGCTCGCAGGGTTCGAGTAATGAAAAACTGTTTTTT
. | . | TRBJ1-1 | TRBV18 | CASSPGGSYTEAFF | TGTGCCAGCTCACCAGGAGGATCATACACTGAAGCTTTCTTT
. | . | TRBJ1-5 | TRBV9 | CASSVGGQSNQPQHF | TGTGCCAGCAGCGTAGGGGGACAAAGCAATCAGCCCCAGCATTTT
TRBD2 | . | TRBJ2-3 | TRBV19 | CASSASTGLASDTQYF | TGTGCCAGTAGTGCATCGACAGGACTAGCTTCAGATACGCAGTATTTT
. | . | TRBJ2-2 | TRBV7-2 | CASSLQLNTGELFF | TGTGCCAGCAGCTTACAACTGAACACCGGGGAGCTGTTTTTT
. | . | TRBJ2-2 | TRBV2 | CASKVWSGDTGELFF | TGTGCCAGCAAGGTTTGGAGCGGAGATACCGGGGAGCTGTTTTTT
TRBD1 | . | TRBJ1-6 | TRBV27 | CASTFRQGLNSPLHF | TGTGCCAGCACCTTTCGACAGGGTTTAAATTCACCCCTCCACTTT
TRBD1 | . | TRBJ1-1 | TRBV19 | CASSFGQGYTEAFF | TGTGCCAGTAGTTTCGGACAGGGTTACACTGAAGCTTTCTTT
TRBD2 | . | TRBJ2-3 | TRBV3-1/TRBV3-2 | CASSPPSGGIADTQYF | TGTGCCAGCAGCCCTCCTAGCGGGGGGATCGCAGATACGCAGTATTTT
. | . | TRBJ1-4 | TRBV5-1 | CASSLAVGRGEKLFF | TGCGCCAGCAGCTTGGCCGTTGGCAGGGGAGAAAAACTGTTTTTT
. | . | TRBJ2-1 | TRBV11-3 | CASSSQDQQFF | TGTGCCAGCAGCTCACAGGACCAGCAGTTCTTC
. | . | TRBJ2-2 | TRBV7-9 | CASSPGRGRNTGELFF | TGTGCCAGCAGCCCAGGTCGGGGAAGGAACACCGGGGAGCTGTTTTTT
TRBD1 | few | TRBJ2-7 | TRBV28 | CASTVDRGRYEQYF | TGTGCCAGCACCGTAGACAGGGGACGTTACGAGCAGTACTTC
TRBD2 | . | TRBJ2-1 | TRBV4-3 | CASSTAGGREELFF | TGCGCCAGCAGCACCGCTGGGGGGCGGGAGGAACTGTTCTTC
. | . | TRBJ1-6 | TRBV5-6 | CASSLPGNSPLHF | TGTGCCAGCAGCTTGCCAGGGAATTCACCCCTCCACTTT
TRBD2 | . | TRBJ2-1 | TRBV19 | CASRMAGGPSGVFYNEQFF | TGTGCCAGTCGTATGGCGGGGGGGCCTTCTGGCGTCTTCTACAATGAGCAGTTCTTC
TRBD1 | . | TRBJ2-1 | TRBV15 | CATSRDTGGSYNEQFF | TGTGCCACCAGCAGAGATACAGGGGGCTCCTACAATGAGCAGTTCTTC
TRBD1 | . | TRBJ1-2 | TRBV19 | CATHRGTYGYTF | TGTGCCACGCACAGGGGAACCTATGGCTACACCTTC
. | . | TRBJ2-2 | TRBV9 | CASSVGGSTGELFF | TGTGCCAGCAGCGTAGGTGGGAGTACCGGGGAGCTGTTTTTT
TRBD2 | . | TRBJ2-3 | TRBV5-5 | CASSLGAGGRGTQYF | TGTGCCAGCAGCTTGGGTGCGGGGGGGCGAGGGACGCAGTATTTT
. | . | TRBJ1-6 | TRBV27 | CASSLSRNSPLHF | TGTGCCAGCAGTTTATCGCGGAATTCACCCCTCCACTTT
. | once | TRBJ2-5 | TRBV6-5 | CASSTMTGGETQYF | TGTGCCAGCAGTACTATGACTGGTGGGGAGACCCAGTACTTC
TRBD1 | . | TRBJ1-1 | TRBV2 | CASRLGQRNTEAFF | TGTGCCAGCAGATTGGGACAGAGGAACACTGAAGCTTTCTTT
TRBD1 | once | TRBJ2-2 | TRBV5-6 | CASSLEQGANTGELFF | TGTGCCAGCAGCTTGGAACAGGGGGCGAACACCGGGGAGCTGTTTTTT
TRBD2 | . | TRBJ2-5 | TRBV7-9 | CASSLEHSGLAGETQYF | TGTGCCAGCAGCCTGGAACACTCGGGACTAGCGGGAGAGACCCAGTACTTC
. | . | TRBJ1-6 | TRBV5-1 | CASRGETGTNFAPLHF | TGCGCCAGCAGAGGGGAAACCGGGACAAATTTTGCACCCCTCCACTTT
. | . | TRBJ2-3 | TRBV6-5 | CASTPFVGPTDTQYF | TGTGCCAGCACCCCATTTGTTGGGCCCACAGATACGCAGTATTTT